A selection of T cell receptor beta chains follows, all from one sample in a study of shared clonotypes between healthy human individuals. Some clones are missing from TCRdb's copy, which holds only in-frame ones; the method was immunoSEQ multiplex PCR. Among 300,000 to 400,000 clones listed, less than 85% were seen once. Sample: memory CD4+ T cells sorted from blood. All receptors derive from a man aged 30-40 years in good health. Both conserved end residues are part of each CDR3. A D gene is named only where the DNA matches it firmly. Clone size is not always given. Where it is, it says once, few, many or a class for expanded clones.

DNA: TGTGCCTGGAGTCTAGACTCCTACAATGAGCAGTTCTTC
CDR3: CAWSLDSYNEQFF
V: TRBV30
D: NA
J: TRBJ2-1
length: 13
size: NA

DNA: TGTGCCAGCAGCTGGAACACCGGGGAGCTGTTTTTT
CDR3: CASSWNTGELFF
V: TRBV7-9
D: NA
J: TRBJ2-2
length: 12
size: NA

DNA: TGTGCCGTAGGGACGGACAATCAGCCCCAGCATTTT
CDR3: CAVGTDNQPQHF
V: TRBV10-3
D: NA
J: TRBJ1-5
length: 12
size: NA

DNA: TGTGCCAGCAGTCCAGGGACAGATCTCTCCTACGAGCAGTACTTC
CDR3: CASSPGTDLSYEQYF
V: TRBV27
D: TRBD1
J: TRBJ2-7
length: 15
size: NA

DNA: TGTGCCACCCAGGGATGGGGGGTTCAGCCCCAGCATTTT
CDR3: CATQGWGVQPQHF
V: TRBV28
D: NA
J: TRBJ1-5
length: 13
size: NA

DNA: TGTGCCAGCAGCGTAGGACAGGGGAACACTGAAGCTTTCTTT
CDR3: CASSVGQGNTEAFF
V: TRBV9
D: TRBD1
J: TRBJ1-1
length: 14
size: NA

DNA: TGTGCCAGCAGCTCCCGGATTGACAGGGTTAATACAGATACGCAGTATTTT
CDR3: CASSSRIDRVNTDTQYF
V: TRBV7-9
D: TRBD1
J: TRBJ2-3
length: 17
size: many

DNA: TGTGCCAGCTCACGTGACAGTAGGGAAAAACTGTTTTTT
CDR3: CASSRDSREKLFF
V: TRBV18
D: NA
J: TRBJ1-4
length: 13
size: NA

DNA: TGTGCCAGCAGCTTAGGAGACGGGGGTAACACTGAAGCTTTCTTT
CDR3: CASSLGDGGNTEAFF
V: TRBV7-8
D: NA
J: TRBJ1-1
length: 15
size: NA

DNA: TGTGCCATCAGTGAGTCGACGATGGCAGGGGGCGCTAAGAATCCCTACGAGCAGTACTTC
CDR3: CAISESTMAGGAKNPYEQYF
V: TRBV10-3
D: TRBD1
J: TRBJ2-7
length: 20
size: NA

DNA: TGTGCCAGCAGCTTAAAGGGGTTCGAGCAGTACTTC
CDR3: CASSLKGFEQYF
V: TRBV5-4
D: NA
J: TRBJ2-7
length: 12
size: NA

DNA: TGTGCCAGCGGAGATACCGGGCAGTTCTCGGGCGAGCAGTACTTC
CDR3: CASGDTGQFSGEQYF
V: TRBV2
D: NA
J: TRBJ2-7
length: 15
size: NA

DNA: TGCAGCGGCGGGGACAGACTTAACTATGGCTACACCTTC
CDR3: CSGGDRLNYGYTF
V: TRBV29-1
D: TRBD1
J: TRBJ1-2
length: 13
size: few

DNA: TGTGCCACCCGACTAGCACGAGAGACCCAGTACTTC
CDR3: CATRLARETQYF
V: TRBV6-5
D: TRBD2
J: TRBJ2-5
length: 12
size: NA

DNA: TGTGCCAGCAGCTTAGTCCGTCTAGCGGGAAGCGATACGCAGTATTTT
CDR3: CASSLVRLAGSDTQYF
V: TRBV11-2
D: TRBD2
J: TRBJ2-3
length: 16
size: NA

DNA: TGCGCCAGCAGCCAAGAATCTGGTTTACGGACCTATGGCTACACCTTC
CDR3: CASSQESGLRTYGYTF
V: TRBV4-1
D: NA
J: TRBJ1-2
length: 16
size: NA

DNA: TGTGCCAGCAGTTCTCAGGGTCGGGACAATGAGCAGTTCTTC
CDR3: CASSSQGRDNEQFF
V: TRBV7-3
D: NA
J: TRBJ2-1
length: 14
size: NA

DNA: TGTGCCAGTAGTATCAAGGGGGCCTTTCCGAGCACTGAAGCTTTCTTT
CDR3: CASSIKGAFPSTEAFF
V: TRBV19
D: TRBD1
J: TRBJ1-1
length: 16
size: NA

DNA: TGTGCCAGCTCACCACGGTTGGCAGGTGCTAGCACAGATACGCAGTATTTT
CDR3: CASSPRLAGASTDTQYF
V: TRBV18
D: NA
J: TRBJ2-3
length: 17
size: NA

DNA: TGTGCCAGCAGTCGAGTAGGGACTGAAGCTTTCTTT
CDR3: CASSRVGTEAFF
V: TRBV6-6
D: NA
J: TRBJ1-1
length: 12
size: many

DNA: TGTGCCAGCAGTGATCCAGACAGGGGGACTTTTTCGCCCCAGCATTTT
CDR3: CASSDPDRGTFSPQHF
V: TRBV7-8
D: TRBD1
J: TRBJ1-5
length: 16
size: NA

DNA: TGTGCCAGCAGCTTAGGGAGCGGAGGAGGAGCAGATACGCAGTATTTT
CDR3: CASSLGSGGGADTQYF
V: TRBV7-9
D: NA
J: TRBJ2-3
length: 16
size: NA

DNA: TGTGCCAGCAGCTTACCCCTGGACAATCAGCCCCAGCATTTT
CDR3: CASSLPLDNQPQHF
V: TRBV28
D: NA
J: TRBJ1-5
length: 14
size: NA

DNA: TGTGCCAGCAGCCGGACAGGGAGGAATGAGCAGTTCTTC
CDR3: CASSRTGRNEQFF
V: TRBV25-1
D: TRBD1
J: TRBJ2-1
length: 13
size: few

DNA: TGTGCCAGCAGCACAGGGGGCGCAGCGGATGGCTACACCTTC
CDR3: CASSTGGAADGYTF
V: TRBV7-2
D: TRBD1
J: TRBJ1-2
length: 14
size: NA

DNA: TGTGCCAGCAGCTTTAGTGACAGTAGTAATGAGCAGTTCTTC
CDR3: CASSFSDSSNEQFF
V: TRBV7-2
D: NA
J: TRBJ2-1
length: 14
size: NA

DNA: TGTGCCAGTAGTATAATGGCGGGAGGGGAGCTGTTTTTT
CDR3: CASSIMAGGELFF
V: TRBV19
D: NA
J: TRBJ2-2
length: 13
size: NA

DNA: TGTGCCAGCTCACGAACAGGGGGCACTGAAGCTTTCTTT
CDR3: CASSRTGGTEAFF
V: TRBV18
D: TRBD1
J: TRBJ1-1
length: 13
size: NA

DNA: TGTGCCAGCAGCTTTAGCGGGAGGGCCTACGAGCAGTACTTC
CDR3: CASSFSGRAYEQYF
V: TRBV12-1
D: NA
J: TRBJ2-7
length: 14
size: NA

DNA: TGTGCCAGCAGCCCGCCAGGGGCCCACGAGCAGTACTTC
CDR3: CASSPPGAHEQYF
V: TRBV13
D: NA
J: TRBJ2-7
length: 13
size: NA

DNA: TGCGCCAGCAGCTTGGACACATGGGACAATGAGCAGTTCTTC
CDR3: CASSLDTWDNEQFF
V: TRBV5-1
D: NA
J: TRBJ2-1
length: 14
size: NA

DNA: TGCAGCGCGCTCTCTAGCGGCAACTACGAGCAGTACTTC
CDR3: CSALSSGNYEQYF
V: TRBV29-1
D: TRBD2
J: TRBJ2-7
length: 13
size: NA

DNA: TGCGCCAGCAGCTTCCAGAGTACCGGGGAGCTGTTTTTT
CDR3: CASSFQSTGELFF
V: TRBV5-1
D: NA
J: TRBJ2-2
length: 13
size: NA

DNA: TGTGCCAGCCGGTCTCCAGTCCCCCACGAGCAGTACTTC
CDR3: CASRSPVPHEQYF
V: TRBV28
D: NA
J: TRBJ2-7
length: 13
size: NA

DNA: TGCGCCAGCAGCGGCCGACTAGCGGGAGTGGTCAATGAGCAGTTCTTC
CDR3: CASSGRLAGVVNEQFF
V: TRBV5-1
D: TRBD2
J: TRBJ2-1
length: 16
size: NA

DNA: TGTGCCAGCAGCGGGATTACGGGAGAATCCTACAATGAGCAGTTCTTC
CDR3: CASSGITGESYNEQFF
V: TRBV7-9
D: NA
J: TRBJ2-1
length: 16
size: NA

DNA: TGTGCCAGCAGCCAGCGAAATTTTTTCACAGATACGCAGTATTTT
CDR3: CASSQRNFFTDTQYF
V: TRBV5-5
D: NA
J: TRBJ2-3
length: 15
size: NA

DNA: TGTGCCACCAGCAGAGACGCTGGTACGCAGTATTTT
CDR3: CATSRDAGTQYF
V: TRBV15
D: NA
J: TRBJ2-3
length: 12
size: many

DNA: TGTGCCACCAGCAGAGATGCCCCCCGAACAGGGTCCAGCACCGGGGAGCTGTTTTTT
CDR3: CATSRDAPRTGSSTGELFF
V: TRBV15
D: NA
J: TRBJ2-2
length: 19
size: NA

DNA: TGTGCCAGCAGCGCGACCGGACAATCATCTTATTCACCCCTCCACTTT
CDR3: CASSATGQSSYSPLHF
V: TRBV7-2
D: NA
J: TRBJ1-6
length: 16
size: NA

DNA: TGCGCCAGCAGCTTGAGTAGGGGGGTACGCGAGCAGTACTTC
CDR3: CASSLSRGVREQYF
V: TRBV5-1
D: NA
J: TRBJ2-7
length: 14
size: NA

DNA: TGTGCCAGCAGCTTTGGACTACAAGAGACCCAGTACTTC
CDR3: CASSFGLQETQYF
V: TRBV11-2
D: NA
J: TRBJ2-5
length: 13
size: NA

DNA: TGTGCCAGTCACTTGGGGAGATCTAATGAAAAACTGTTTTTT
CDR3: CASHLGRSNEKLFF
V: TRBV28
D: NA
J: TRBJ1-4
length: 14
size: NA

DNA: TGCGCCAGCAGTGGACTCAATCAGCCCCAGCATTTT
CDR3: CASSGLNQPQHF
V: TRBV10-1
D: NA
J: TRBJ1-5
length: 12
size: NA

DNA: TGTGCCAGCATGAGACAACCTTACAATGAGCAGTTCTTC
CDR3: CASMRQPYNEQFF
V: TRBV2
D: NA
J: TRBJ2-1
length: 13
size: NA

DNA: TGTGCCAGCTCAACTCCTGGGTCAACCTACGAGCAGTACTTC
CDR3: CASSTPGSTYEQYF
V: TRBV2
D: NA
J: TRBJ2-7
length: 14
size: NA

DNA: TGTGCCAGCAGCCAAGTTGCTAGGGCTGGGGCCAACGTCCTGACTTTC
CDR3: CASSQVARAGANVLTF
V: TRBV14
D: NA
J: TRBJ2-6
length: 16
size: NA

DNA: TGCGCCAGCAGCTTGGATTCCGGACTAGCAGGCAATGAGCAGTTCTTC
CDR3: CASSLDSGLAGNEQFF
V: TRBV5-1
D: TRBD2
J: TRBJ2-1
length: 16
size: many

DNA: TGCGCCAGCAGCCCTAGACTAGCGGGAGGGGAGACCCAGTACTTC
CDR3: CASSPRLAGGETQYF
V: TRBV4-3
D: TRBD2
J: TRBJ2-5
length: 15
size: NA

DNA: TGTGCCAGCTCACCCTTCGGGAGGGGTCCCTACGAGCAGTACTTC
CDR3: CASSPFGRGPYEQYF
V: TRBV18
D: TRBD2
J: TRBJ2-7
length: 15
size: NA

DNA: TGTGCCTGGAGGCGGGACGGGAGGGCCGGGGAGCTGTTTTTT
CDR3: CAWRRDGRAGELFF
V: TRBV30
D: TRBD2
J: TRBJ2-2
length: 14
size: NA

DNA: TGTGCCAGCTCAACTAGCGGGAACTACGAGCAGTACTTC
CDR3: CASSTSGNYEQYF
V: TRBV18
D: TRBD2
J: TRBJ2-7
length: 13
size: NA

DNA: TGTGCCTGGAAATTAGGCAGAGCCAACACTGAAGCTTTCTTT
CDR3: CAWKLGRANTEAFF
V: TRBV30
D: NA
J: TRBJ1-1
length: 14
size: NA

DNA: TGTGCCAGTAGGGGGCCGGGACAGGGGATCAATGAGCAGTTCTTC
CDR3: CASRGPGQGINEQFF
V: TRBV19
D: TRBD1
J: TRBJ2-1
length: 15
size: few